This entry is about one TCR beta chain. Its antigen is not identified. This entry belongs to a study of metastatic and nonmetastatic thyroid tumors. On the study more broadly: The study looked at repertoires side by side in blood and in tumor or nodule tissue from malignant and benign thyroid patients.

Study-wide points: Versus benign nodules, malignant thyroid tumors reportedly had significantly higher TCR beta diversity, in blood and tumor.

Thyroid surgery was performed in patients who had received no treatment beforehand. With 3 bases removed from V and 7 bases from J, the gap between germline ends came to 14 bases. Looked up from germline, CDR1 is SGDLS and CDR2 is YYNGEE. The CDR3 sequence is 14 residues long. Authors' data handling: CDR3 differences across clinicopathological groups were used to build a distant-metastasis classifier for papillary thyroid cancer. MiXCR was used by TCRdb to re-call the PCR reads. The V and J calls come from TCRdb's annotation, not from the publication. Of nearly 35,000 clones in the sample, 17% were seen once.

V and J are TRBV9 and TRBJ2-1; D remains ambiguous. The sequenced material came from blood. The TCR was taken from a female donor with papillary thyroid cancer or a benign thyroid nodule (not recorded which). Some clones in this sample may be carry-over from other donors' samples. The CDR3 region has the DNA TGTGCCAGCAGCGGACGTCACTGTACGAATGAGCAGTTCTTC. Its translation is CASSGRHCTNEQFF.